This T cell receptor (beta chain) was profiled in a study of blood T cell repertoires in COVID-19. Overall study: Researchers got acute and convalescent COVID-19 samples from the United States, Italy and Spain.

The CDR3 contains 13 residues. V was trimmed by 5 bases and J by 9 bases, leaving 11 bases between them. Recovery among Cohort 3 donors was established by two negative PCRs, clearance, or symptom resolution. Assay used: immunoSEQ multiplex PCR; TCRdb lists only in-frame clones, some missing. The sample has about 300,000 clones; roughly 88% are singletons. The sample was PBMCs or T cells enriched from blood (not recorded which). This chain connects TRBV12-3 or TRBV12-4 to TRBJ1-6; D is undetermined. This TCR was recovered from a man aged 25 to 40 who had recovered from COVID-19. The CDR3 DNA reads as TGTGCCAGCAGTCCTATTCGGGGTTCACCCCTCCACTTT. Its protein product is CASSPIRGSPLHF.